The 15 T cell receptor beta chains in this list originate from one sample, sequenced in a study of blood T cell repertoires in COVID-19. Generated by immunoSEQ multiplex PCR, the TCRdb table keeps only in-frame clones and is missing some. The table includes under 250,000 clones, about 91% detected once. Sequencing was done on a sample of peripheral blood. The origin of the receptors is a man older than 75 with acute or convalescent COVID-19.

The chain employs TRBV7-2 and TRBJ2-3, with TRBD2 as a possible D gene (5 bases). V was cut by 0 bases and J by 1 base, with 8 bases left in between. This CDR3 has 15 amino acids. The germline V gene encodes CDR1 SGHTA and CDR2 FQGNSA. CDR3 sequence: CASSLAADGTDTQYF. DNA of the CDR3: TGTGCCAGCAGCTTAGCAGCGGACGGCACAGATACGCAGTATTTT.

The chain is built from TRBV12-5 and TRBJ2-1, with D perhaps TRBD1 (7 bases). Trimming took off 6 bases at V and 6 bases at J, with 15 bases between the two ends. Germline CDR1 is LGHNT and CDR2 is FRNRAP. This CDR3 contains 14 residues. The CDR3 DNA reads TGTGCTAGTGGGGGCGGGACAGTATCCAATGAGCAGTTCTTC. It translates to CASGGGTVSNEQFF.

This chain links TRBV4-1 with TRBJ2-7; D uncertain. Between the trimmed V and J ends, which lost 4 bases and 0 bases, there was a span of 16 bases. This CDR3 contains 16 residues. CDR1 and CDR2 (germline): MGHRA, YSYEKL. The CDR3, as DNA: TGCGCCAGCAGCCCACGCGAGCGCCTAAACTCCTACGAGCAGTACTTC. Its translation: CASSPRERLNSYEQYF.

The V and J genes are TRBV10-3 and TRBJ1-6, with D unresolved. V shed 0 bases and J shed 7 bases, with 10 bases lying between them. The CDR3 contains 15 residues. Germline V lookup: CDR1 ENHRY, CDR2 SYGVKD. The CDR3 reads CAISESLNRNSPLHF. The CDR3 DNA sequence: TGTGCCATCAGTGAGTCTCTGAACAGAAATTCACCCCTCCACTTT.

This chain joins TRBV10-1 and TRBJ2-1; 14 bases agree with TRBD2. Germline V gene data show CDR1 as WNHNN and CDR2 as SYGVQD (reference sequence). The CDR3 loop spans 16 amino acids. V was clipped by 6 bases and J by 0 bases; unmatched bases: 1. For the CDR3, the DNA is TGCGCCAGCAGAGGACTAGCGGGAGGCTCCTACAATGAGCAGTTCTTC. It codes for CASRGLAGGSYNEQFF.

The rearrangement joins TRBV11-2 to TRBJ2-7, with D tentatively TRBD1 (6 bases). CDR1 and CDR2 (germline): SGHAT, FQNNGV. The CDR3 has 14 residues. Trimming stripped 3 bases from V and 3 bases from J, with 12 bases between. The CDR3 loop is CASSFPGQYYEQYF. In DNA, the CDR3 is TGTGCCAGCAGCTTCCCCGGACAGTACTACGAGCAGTACTTC. Supplemented by reference TRBV11-2 and TRBJ2-7, the full variable domain reads EAGVAQSPRYKIIEKRQSVAFWCNPISGHATLYWYQQILGQGPKLLIQFQNNGVVDDSQLPKDRFSAERLKGVDSTLKIQPAKLEDSAVYLCASSFPGQYYEQYFGPGTRLTVT.

This clone is a singleton in its sample. This sequence joins TRBV6-5 and TRBJ1-2; D is possibly TRBD1 (6 bases). V was pared by 6 bases and J by 4 bases, with 15 bases between. CDR3 length: 14 amino acids. The germline V gene has CDR1 MNHEY and CDR2 SVGAGI. CDR3 DNA: TGTGCCAGCAGATTACAGGGTGTCGGCTATGGCTACACCTTC. It codes for CASRLQGVGYGYTF.

This sequence joins TRBV10-2 and TRBJ1-5, with D unclear. Trimming stripped 0 bases from V and 6 bases from J, with 9 bases between. The CDR3 runs to 14 residues. From germline, CDR1 is WSHSY and CDR2 SAAADI. The CDR3 spells CASSESQISQPQHF. DNA of the CDR3: TGCGCCAGCAGTGAGTCGCAGATCTCTCAGCCCCAGCATTTT.

This clone has only one observation. The rearrangement uses TRBV11-2 and TRBJ1-1; TRBD1 agrees at 11 bases. With V trimmed by 5 bases and J by 0 bases, 5 bases remained unmatched. This CDR3 comprises 16 residues. CDR1 is SGHAT, CDR2 FQNNGV, per germline. CDR3 amino acids: CASSPGQGGMNTEAFF. CDR3 in DNA: TGTGCCAGCAGCCCGGGACAGGGGGGCATGAACACTGAAGCTTTCTTT.

The chain recombines TRBV19 with TRBJ1-1; 10 bases line up with TRBD1. From germline, CDR1 is LNHDA and CDR2 SQIVND (reference sequence). The V gene end was trimmed by 5 bases and the J gene end by 7 bases; junction bases not matched to a gene: 7. The CDR3 contains 14 residues. CDR3 in amino acids: CASSDRGRRGEAFF. The CDR3 nucleotides read TGTGCCAGTAGTGACAGGGGGCGGAGGGGTGAAGCTTTCTTT.

J is TRBJ2-5 and V is TRBV7-2; 10 nucleotides line up with TRBD2. V shed 6 bases and J 4 bases; nucleotides not matched to a gene: 5. Germline values: CDR1 SGHTA, CDR2 FQGNSA. There are 14 residues in the CDR3. Here the CDR3 reads CASSRSGRGETQYF. In nucleotides, the CDR3 is TGTGCCAGCAGTAGAAGCGGGAGGGGAGAGACCCAGTACTTC.

V is TRBV5-6 and J is TRBJ2-3; 9 nucleotides align to TRBD1. V lost 4 bases, J lost 2 bases, and 5 bases stayed unmatched. Germline CDR1 reads SGHDT; CDR2 reads YYEEEE. The CDR3 runs 15 residues. The CDR3 coding sequence is TGTGCCAGCAGCCTCGGGACAGGGTTCACAGATACGCAGTATTTT. It codes for CASSLGTGFTDTQYF.

This clone was seen once. The chain recombines TRBV7-9 with TRBJ2-7; 10 positions match TRBD1. The junction had 8 bases not matched to a gene; V was cut back by 1 base and J by 5 bases. The CDR3 spans 16 residues. The germline CDR1 and CDR2 sequences are SEHNR and FQNEAQ (reference sequence). CDR3 coding DNA: TGTGCCAGCAGCTTAGATAGGACAGGGGGTGGAAACGAGCAGTACTTC. Translated: CASSLDRTGGGNEQYF.

CDR3 amino acids: CASSPWASNEKLFF. The CDR3 nucleotides read TGTGCCAGCAGCCCTTGGGCCTCTAATGAAAAACTGTTTTTT. The chain joins TRBV27 to TRBJ1-4; D unclear. The germline CDR1 and CDR2 sequences are MNHEY and SMNVEV (reference sequence). V lost 6 bases and J lost 3, with 11 bases in between. CDR3 length equals 14 residues.

This clone was detected only once. CDR3 nucleotide sequence: TGTGCCAGCAGCTTCGGGACAGGGCGTAATGAGCAGTTCTTC. This gives the protein CASSFGTGRNEQFF. This chain connects TRBV5-6 to TRBJ2-1; 9 bases map to TRBD1. V shed 2 bases and J 7 bases; nucleotides not matched to a gene: 4. There are 14 residues in the CDR3. The germline V gene encodes CDR1 SGHDT and CDR2 YYEEEE.